A selection of T cell receptor beta chains follows, all from one sample in a study of T cell responses to AZD1222 COVID-19 vaccine. Assay used: immunoSEQ multiplex PCR; TCRdb lists only in-frame clones, some missing. The sample comprises 95,000 to 150,000 clones, about 89% of which are singletons, and approximately 28% rests with the top ten. Specimen: peripheral blood, collected on day 0 of AZD1222 vaccination. The receptor source for this set is an adult in good health. Both conserved end residues are trimmed from each CDR3. Rows give clone size only sometimes, using once, few, many, or a class for an expanded clone.

V gene	J gene	clone size	CDR3 protein
TRBV6-2/TRBV6-3	TRBJ2-4	.	ASSKRGQGKNDWNIQY
TRBV7-2	TRBJ2-3	.	ASSLDTDTQY
TRBV3-1/TRBV3-2	TRBJ2-5	.	ASSFSGSQETQY
TRBV30	TRBJ2-1	.	AWSGLTGYNEQF
TRBV6-5	TRBJ1-3	.	ASSYGQGVGGNTIY
TRBV3-1/TRBV3-2	TRBJ2-7	.	ASSTIIGSYEQY
TRBV3-1/TRBV3-2	TRBJ2-2	.	ASSQEGGSGELF
TRBV7-3	TRBJ1-1	.	ASSATEFTEAF
TRBV10-3	TRBJ1-6	.	AISQDRNSPLH
TRBV9	TRBJ2-1	.	ASSVGPGGPPYNEQF
TRBV4-3	TRBJ2-1	.	ASSQDYRGNEQF
TRBV5-1	TRBJ2-6	.	ASTPAVSGANVLT
TRBV30	TRBJ2-6	.	AWNAGGFGANVLT
TRBV7-9	TRBJ1-2	.	ASSITSSYGYT
TRBV5-1	TRBJ1-1	.	ASWGQGNTEAF
TRBV4-3	TRBJ1-1	few	ASSQDTRGTEAF
TRBV5-6	TRBJ2-1	.	ASSSEGRGSSYNEQF
TRBV4-3	TRBJ2-5	.	ASSQEGSGTQY
TRBV7-8	TRBJ1-3	.	ASSLASRGSGNTIY